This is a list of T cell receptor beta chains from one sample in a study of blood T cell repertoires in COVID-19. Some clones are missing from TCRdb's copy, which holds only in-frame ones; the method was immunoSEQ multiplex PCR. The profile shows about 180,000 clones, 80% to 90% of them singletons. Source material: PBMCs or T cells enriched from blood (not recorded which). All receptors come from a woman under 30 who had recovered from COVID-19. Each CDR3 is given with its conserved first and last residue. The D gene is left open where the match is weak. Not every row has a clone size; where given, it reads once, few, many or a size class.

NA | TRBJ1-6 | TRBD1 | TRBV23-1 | CASSRGQAGHNSPLHF
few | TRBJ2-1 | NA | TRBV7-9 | CASRTTGNEQFF
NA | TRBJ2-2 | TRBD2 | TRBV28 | CASSFRPAGGPLSGELFF
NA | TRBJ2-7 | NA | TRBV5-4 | CASSGGLASYEQYF
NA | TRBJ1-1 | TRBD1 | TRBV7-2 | CASSRNRGVNTEAFF
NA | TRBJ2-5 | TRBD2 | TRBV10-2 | CASSEILAGGIQETQYF
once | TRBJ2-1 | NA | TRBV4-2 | CASSRPGEENEQFF
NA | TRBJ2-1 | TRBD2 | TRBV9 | CASSPASGGAYEQFF
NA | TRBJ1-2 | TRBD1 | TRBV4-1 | CASSQQGGGYTF
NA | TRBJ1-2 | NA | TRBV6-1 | CASSDREWYGYTF